The sequence of this T cell receptor (beta chain) was determined in a study of cytomegalovirus exposure and HLA in healthy donors (dated by TCRdb to about 2017). Regarding the complete study: According to an earlier analysis of several hundred of the donors, roughly 180 million T cells yielded some 120 million unique TCR beta sequences and approximately 300 Gb of sequence data. An early release covering roughly 600 HLA-typed donors comprised about 300 gigabases of sequencing data and around 80 million unique TCR sequences. Of the 300 to 500 genotyped donors, less than 85% were placed in the genetic ancestry cluster associated with self-reported Caucasian donors. The aim of the study was to test whether cataloging public T cell receptors could identify signatures of past pathogen exposure. The T cell repertoires of 666 subjects were profiled by immunosequencing and related to cytomegalovirus serostatus. Along with the roughly 670-subject first cohort, a separate validation cohort of over 90 different subjects was used. High-throughput TCR immunosequencing, statistical association of individual TCRs with disease status, and machine learning were combined to predict cytomegalovirus infection status. To study patterns of TCR occurrence, a later analysis re-analyzed previously published TCR beta repertoires from 600 to 750 donors and added high-resolution HLA genotyping. Rather than drawing on any new phenotypic data, the later analysis identified candidate immune exposures from TCR beta sequences and the way those sequences occurred across donors. To decide whether each TCR beta V gene segment behaved as functional or pseudogenic, an earlier analysis of approximately 600 of the donors relied on high-throughput TCR beta sequencing. Donor age, sex, ethnicity and CMV serostatus were compiled together with the repertoire data. In a later genetic analysis, genome-wide SNP genotypes for about 55% of the roughly 670 donors were used, and that subset was treated as a discovery cohort. All discovery cohort repertoires had been generated on a single sequencing platform. HLA typing covered class I and class II loci at four-digit resolution. The number of donors typed differed by locus, with 629-630 for A, B, C, DRB1 and DQB1, around 500 for DQA1, nearly 610 for DPA1, and some 450 for DPB1. Roughly 5 DR-DQ haplotypes were handled as single units for association and clustering because linkage in the cohort was strong. On average, 235,054 unique TCR beta nucleotide sequences were sequenced per donor among 300 to 500 genotyped donors of the cohort, with roughly 19% of those sequences being non-productive. Here is what the overall study found, with its caveats: Several of the top co-occurrence clusters appeared to be linked to parvovirus B19, influenza, CMV and Epstein-Barr virus, according to a later analysis. Specific HLA alleles were associated with 16,951 TCR beta sequences at a false discovery rate of 0.05 in a later analysis. Correlated functional status among segregating V segments might be attributable to linkage disequilibrium, but an unknown experimental factor could not be ruled out. In the study, approximately 150 TCR beta chains were listed as associated with cytomegalovirus. It was suggested by the authors that the approach could potentially be generalized to other disease states and immunological phenotypes. The only immune exposure information available for the cohort was CMV serostatus. In this cohort, only TCR beta chains were sequenced, and detectable features were limited by the absence of alpha or paired-chain data. A further reported finding was that TCR beta sequences accurately predicted the HLA-A and HLA-B alleles for most subjects in the first cohort. Sequencing depth was assumed to be roughly uniform across donors in the presence/absence analyses, though that assumption may not hold. Because counts were too low, under 20 rarely observed V segments, including chromosome 9 orphons, were left out of the earlier analysis of approximately 500 of the donors. Most TCR sequences were seen in very few donors, while some public TCRs were found in many individuals. Cytomegalovirus status was reported to be diagnosed by the classifier with high specificity and sensitivity in both the original and validation cohorts. In a later analysis, the rate of TCR association differed among HLA loci, with DRB1 alleles having the most associated TCRs and HLA-C alleles having the fewest. When HLA alleles, especially DR and DQ, strongly co-occurred, attributing TCR associations to individual alleles was difficult. A later analysis found that HLA-associated TCR beta chains were more clonally expanded and had lower generation probabilities than equally common non-associated chains. The 87-base-pair reads could not distinguish some IMGT-functional V segments, including TRBV6-2 and TRBV6-3, so those segments were excluded. In a later genetic analysis, a missense DCLRE1C variant was associated with V-gene and J-gene trimming of TCR beta chains, and the association was replicated in an independent cohort. In an earlier analysis of approximately 590 of the donors, most TCR beta V segments appeared in productive rearrangements about 87% or about 30% of the time, broadly matching IMGT annotations. Compared with the roughly 700-donor mean, donors in an Asian-associated ancestry cluster had fewer N-insertions in productive TCRs, according to a later genetic analysis. According to a later analysis, most CMV-associated TCR beta chains appeared to be HLA-restricted, and the HLA associations seemed to be driven largely by CMV exposure. A few of the identified cytomegalovirus-associated TCR beta chains were confirmed in vitro to be specific for cytomegalovirus antigens. Because HLA typing was missing for some donors at each locus, association tests included only the typed subset. A cluster of highly shared sequence variants was judged likely to represent a technical artifact of the sequencing pipeline.

The cohort comprised several hundred healthy bone marrow donors. At the time of sampling, every cohort member was nominally healthy, though immune exposures that went unrecorded were likely present. CMV serostatus was recorded as positive for 289 and negative for 352 of the 666 cohort members, whereas no CMV serostatus was recorded for the donor in question. A peripheral blood sample was provided by each donor, and peripheral blood mononuclear cells were used for TCR beta sequencing. Genomic DNA extraction from the blood cell samples was performed with the Qiagen DNeasy Blood Extraction Kit. Library method: the immunoSEQ multiplex PCR assay. For the multiplex PCR, a mixture combining 60 forward primers for TCR Vbeta segments and 13 reverse primers for TCR Jbeta segments was used. The CDR3 region of rearranged TCR beta genes was amplified from genomic DNA with a multiplex PCR assay. Amplified TCR beta libraries were sequenced as 87-base-pair reads on the Illumina HiSeq System. The published analysis was carried out like this. Across the 670 or so repertoires, a later analysis counted 60 million to 90 million unique TCR beta chains, 9.5 million to 12 million of which were shared by at least two donors. Raw reads were error-corrected and collapsed into unique sequences by a nearest-neighbor algorithm in which closely related sequences were merged to remove PCR and sequencing errors. To assign V, D and J gene segments, CDR3 sequences were aligned to IMGT reference sequences. Each retained sequence needed at least a six-nucleotide match to both a V gene segment and a J gene segment. Rearrangements were classified as productive when the CDR3 lacked stop codons and remained in frame with V and J, and all other rearrangements were classified as non-productive. Following IMGT convention, CDR3 was defined as the stretch from the second conserved V-encoded cysteine up to the conserved J-encoded phenylalanine. In an earlier analysis of approximately 500 of the donors, sequences lacking an unambiguous match to a single V gene segment were excluded. In an earlier analysis of 450 to 750 of the donors, a V segment was called functional when productive rearrangements were above 56.7%, and segregating when the standard deviation between donors exceeded 5%. To diagnose cytomegalovirus status from the catalog of TCR beta chain sequences, a statistical classification framework was built. In a later analysis, TCR nucleotide sequences were compared against IMGT/GENE-DB human TR gene sequences so that V and J genes could be assigned. The TCRdist pipeline was used in a later analysis to assign CDR3 sequences and most-parsimonious VDJ recombination scenarios. In a later analysis, each TCR beta chain was defined by its CDR3 amino acid sequence together with its V-gene family, and reads lacking a unique V-gene family were excluded. To address suspected cross-contamination and a sequencing artifact, a later analysis removed roughly 640 highly shared, low-generation-probability nucleotide sequences. In a later analysis, a clonal expansion index for each public chain was calculated from normalized within-repertoire ranks of inferred template counts. In a later analysis, generation probabilities were computed with a VDJ recombination model fitted to out-of-frame rearrangements, and the resulting probabilities were checked against IGoR. In a later analysis, hypergeometric tests were used to score TCR-TCR, TCR-HLA and TCR-CMV co-occurrence, with a repertoire-size bias correction applied to TCR pairs. To estimate false discovery rates, a later analysis permuted the HLA or CMV assignments 20 times. In a later analysis, co-occurring TCRs were grouped with DBSCAN, and TCRdist sequence similarity was added when clustering was performed within HLA-allele-positive subsets. Co-occurrence clustering excluded repertoires with fewer than 30,000 or more than 120,000 public chains, plus five with anomalous nucleotide sharing. The immuneACCESS repertoire file appears here via TCRdb, limited to in-frame rearrangements. These files lack a portion of the clones; in checked studies, under half of the deficit traces to unresolved V genes, and the cause of the others is not known. The DNA gave D and trimming, while V, J and clone size come from that table. The sample contains more than 100,000 clones, 77% of them found a single time. In total, the top ten clones hold about 3.7% of the sample.

This clone was counted a single time. This receptor's antigen is unknown. No much larger clone is present one base from it, and per-base qualities are unavailable. V is clipped by 1 base and J by 3 bases, and the sequence between their germline boundaries is 7 bases long. CDR1 and CDR2 (SNHLY, FYNNEI) derive from the germline V gene. Reading from cysteine to phenylalanine, the CDR3 counts 13 amino acids. CDR3 DNA is the only sequence kept; it has 39 bases, read in frame from the first base. Sequenced material: PBMCs. This sequence originates from a human donor in good health. The V and J genes are TRBV2 and TRBJ2-7; a tentative D match to TRBD1 spans 6 bases. The DNA is as follows: TGTGCCAGCAGTGAAGGGACAGACTACGAGCAGTACTTC. This is translated as CASSEGTDYEQYF.